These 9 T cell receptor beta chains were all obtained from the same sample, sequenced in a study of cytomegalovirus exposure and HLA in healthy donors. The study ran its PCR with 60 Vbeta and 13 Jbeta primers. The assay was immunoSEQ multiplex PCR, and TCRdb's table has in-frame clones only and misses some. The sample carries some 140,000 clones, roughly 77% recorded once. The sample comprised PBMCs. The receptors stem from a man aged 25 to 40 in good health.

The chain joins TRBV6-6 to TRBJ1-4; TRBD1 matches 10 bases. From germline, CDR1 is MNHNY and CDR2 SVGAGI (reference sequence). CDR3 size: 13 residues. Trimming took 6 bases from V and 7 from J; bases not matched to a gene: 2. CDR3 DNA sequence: TGTGCCAGCAGATGGACAGGGGGTGAAAAACTGTTTTTT. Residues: CASRWTGGEKLFF.

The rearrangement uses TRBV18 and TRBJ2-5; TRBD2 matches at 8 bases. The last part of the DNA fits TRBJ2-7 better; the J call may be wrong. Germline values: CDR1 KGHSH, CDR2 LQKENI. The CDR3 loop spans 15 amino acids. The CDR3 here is CASSPSRTSSYEQYF. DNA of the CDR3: TGTGCCAGCTCACCATCTAGGACTAGCAGCTACGAGCAGTACTTC.

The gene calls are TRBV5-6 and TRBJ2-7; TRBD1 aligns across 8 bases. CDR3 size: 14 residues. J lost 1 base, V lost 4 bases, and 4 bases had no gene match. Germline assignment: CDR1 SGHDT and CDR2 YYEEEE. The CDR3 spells CASSGRTGSYEQYF. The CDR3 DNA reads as TGTGCCAGCAGCGGGAGGACAGGGTCCTACGAGCAGTACTTC.

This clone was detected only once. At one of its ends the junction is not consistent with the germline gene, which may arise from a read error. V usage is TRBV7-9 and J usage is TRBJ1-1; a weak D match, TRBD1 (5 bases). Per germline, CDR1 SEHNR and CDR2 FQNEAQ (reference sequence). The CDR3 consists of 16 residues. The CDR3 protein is CSSSPRAGRGDTEAFF. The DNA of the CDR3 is TGTTCCAGCAGCCCTAGGGCCGGGCGGGGGGACACTGAAGCTTTCTTT.

This CDR3 reads CASSAGQLQPQHF. CDR3 DNA: TGTGCCAGCAGCGCGGGACAGTTACAGCCCCAGCATTTT. This chain uses TRBV9 with TRBJ1-5; 7 bases align to TRBD1. V was clipped by 3 bases and J by 7 bases; unmatched bases: 4. The germline V gene has CDR1 SGDLS and CDR2 YYNGEE. CDR3 size: 13 residues. The full variable domain, rest sourced from reference TRBV9 and TRBJ1-5, is DSGVTQTPKHLITATGQRVTLRCSPRSGDLSVYWYQQSLDQGLQFLIQYYNGEERAKGNILERFSAQQFPDLHSELNLSSLELGDSALYFCASSAGQLQPQHFGDGTRLSIL.

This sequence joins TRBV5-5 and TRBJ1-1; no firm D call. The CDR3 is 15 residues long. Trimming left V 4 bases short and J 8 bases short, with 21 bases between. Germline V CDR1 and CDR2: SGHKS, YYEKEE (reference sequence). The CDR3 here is CASSARGGVAEEAFF. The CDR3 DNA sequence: TGTGCCAGCAGCGCCCGGGGTGGGGTCGCCGAAGAAGCTTTCTTT.

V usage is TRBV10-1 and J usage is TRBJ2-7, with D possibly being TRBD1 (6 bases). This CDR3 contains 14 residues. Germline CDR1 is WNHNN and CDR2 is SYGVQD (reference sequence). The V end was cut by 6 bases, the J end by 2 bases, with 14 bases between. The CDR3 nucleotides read TGCGCCAGCAGCCCTACCAGGGGACCCTACGAGCAGTACTTC. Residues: CASSPTRGPYEQYF.

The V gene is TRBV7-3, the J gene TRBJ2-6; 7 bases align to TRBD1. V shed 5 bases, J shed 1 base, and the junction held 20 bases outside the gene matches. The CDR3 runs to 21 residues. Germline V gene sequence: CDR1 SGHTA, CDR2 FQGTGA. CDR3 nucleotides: TGTGCCAGCAGCCCGGCGCTTTTAAGACAGGGACGCAGGTCTGGGGCCAACGTCCTGACTTTC. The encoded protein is CASSPALLRQGRRSGANVLTF.

Written as DNA, the CDR3 is TGTGCCAGCAGCTTATCCAGCTTAAGCGGGATGGCTTCGGGGGAGACCCAGTACTTC. It translates to CASSLSSLSGMASGETQYF. The chain employs TRBV7-9 and TRBJ2-5; 7 positions match TRBD2. The ends lost 2 bases at V and 5 bases at J; junction bases unmatched: 20. The CDR3 covers 19 residues. CDR1 and CDR2 from the germline V gene are SEHNR and FQNEAQ (reference sequence).